A selection of T cell receptor beta chains follows, all from one sample in a study of T cells after yellow fever vaccination. Using its own MiXCR run on the 5' RACE reads, TCRdb lists one record per CDR3 protein. The repertoire includes about 360,000 distinct CDR3 sequences, 6.2% of them detected once, and approximately 16% sits in the top ten. Material: PBMCs, obtained 5 days after the yellow fever booster vaccination. These receptors came from a man aged 25-45 years who received the YFV17D yellow fever vaccine. The CDR3 runs from the conserved cysteine through the conserved F or W. The order of the fields is CDR3 protein, V gene, J gene.

CAISELVTGELFF	TRBV10-3	TRBJ2-2
CSVAGATGELFF	TRBV29-1	TRBJ2-2
CSARVGTSGNNEQFF	TRBV20-1	TRBJ2-1
CASSSTGSADTQYF	TRBV7-3	TRBJ2-3
CASSTSGQQHF	TRBV13	TRBJ1-2
CASSQGRAYEQYF	TRBV4-3	TRBJ2-7
CATSRDQGDNEFF	TRBV15	TRBJ2-1
CASSLGRAAGELFF	TRBV5-1	TRBJ2-2
CASSDDRSSYEQYF	TRBV14	TRBJ2-7
CASTLSGELFF	TRBV3-1	TRBJ2-2
CASSPTSAPGETQYF	TRBV4-3	TRBJ2-5
CASSFPLQTQYF	TRBV7-8	TRBJ2-5
CASSPPAGTAGELFF	TRBV18	TRBJ2-2
CATSEPLAGDEETQYF	TRBV15	TRBJ2-5
CASGEHSNQPQHF	TRBV6-5	TRBJ1-5
CASSESGGQPQHF	TRBV2	TRBJ1-5
CASIYSPGLPRNTGELFF	TRBV6-2/TRBV6-3	TRBJ2-2
CSALREGTLNNEQFF	TRBV20-1	TRBJ2-1
CASSQARLADTQYF	TRBV4-3	TRBJ2-3
CASSNRDVSGANVLTF	TRBV5-1	TRBJ2-6
CASSSEAGQPQHF	TRBV7-3	TRBJ1-5
CASGQSDRNTGELFF	TRBV11-2	TRBJ2-2
CASNPDRAFAGELFF	TRBV19	TRBJ2-2
CASSFPSGRAAAYEQYF	TRBV7-2	TRBJ2-7
CSARDPWMGSGELFF	TRBV20-1	TRBJ2-2
CATSISIGKGRTYEQYF	TRBV15	TRBJ2-7
CASSLDGARETQYF	TRBV5-1	TRBJ2-5
CASGLAGTERYF	TRBV12-5	TRBJ2-5
CASSRAVTYEQYF	TRBV7-2	TRBJ2-7
CASSERPGQGPYEQYF	TRBV25-1	TRBJ2-7
CASSLGTASNQPQHF	TRBV11-2	TRBJ1-5
CSASVGTLSSYEQYF	TRBV20-1	TRBJ2-7
CASSLVGSDYEQYF	TRBV7-9	TRBJ2-7
CAWDPGGPLKEEQFF	TRBV30	TRBJ2-1
CASKRATATDTQYF	TRBV19	TRBJ2-3
CASSPRDRGIYEQYF	TRBV7-2	TRBJ2-7
CASSYSNRGLSGNTIYF	TRBV6-5	TRBJ1-3
CASFGGLAGPPGELFF	TRBV7-9	TRBJ2-2
CASSLAGTRGYTF	TRBV12-3/TRBV12-4	TRBJ1-2
CASSLVGVEKLFF	TRBV7-9	TRBJ1-4
CASSFYSGRNFPPLHF	TRBV12-3/TRBV12-4	TRBJ1-6